This T cell receptor beta chain derives from a study of blood T cell repertoires in COVID-19. Libraries were prepared by immunoSEQ multiplex PCR; TCRdb keeps only in-frame clonotypes and omits some of them. The sample includes under 300,000 clones, about 93% seen only once; the top ten take about 1.9%. The sequence derives from a woman between 18 and 29 years old who had recovered from COVID-19. Specimen: PBMCs or T cells enriched from blood (not recorded which).

The CDR3 reads CASIGGQGEETQYF. The CDR3 DNA reads as TGTGCCAGCATTGGCGGACAGGGAGAGGAGACCCAGTACTTC. This sequence joins TRBV7-9 and TRBJ2-5, with 8 bases fitting TRBD1. After removal of 7 bases from V and 5 bases from J, the junction contained 9 bases not matched to a gene. The CDR3 has 14 amino acids. Germline assignment: CDR1 SEHNR and CDR2 FQNEAQ (reference sequence).